This TCR beta chain was sequenced in a study of cytomegalovirus exposure and HLA in healthy donors. This PCR relied on a set of 60 Vbeta primers and 13 Jbeta primers. Assay used: immunoSEQ multiplex PCR; TCRdb lists only in-frame clones, some missing. The sample holds 97,000 or so clones, roughly 80% seen once. The CDR3 loop spans 14 amino acids. Germline V CDR1 and CDR2: MDHEN, SYDVKM. V was clipped by 7 bases and J by 3 bases; unmatched bases: 7. This clone was detected once. This chain joins TRBV28 and TRBJ1-2, with 8 bases identical to TRBD1. Sequencing was carried out using PBMCs. The receptor comes from a male donor in good health and CMV-seropositive. The CDR3 region is CASTQDREDYGYTF. The CDR3 nucleotides are TGTGCCAGCACCCAGGACAGGGAGGACTATGGCTACACCTTC.